This is a list of T cell receptor beta chains from one sample in a study of technical replicates of blood from four donors. Some clones are missing from TCRdb's copy, which holds only in-frame ones; the method was immunoSEQ multiplex PCR. The sample lists 60,000 to 85,000 clones, roughly 92% occurring once. Specimen: T cells isolated from PBMCs. The source is a human donor in good health. Both conserved end residues are trimmed from each CDR3. Fields, in order: J gene, V gene, CDR3 protein.

J: TRBJ1-1; V: TRBV9; CDR3: ASSVGQGVNTEAF
J: TRBJ1-4; V: TRBV7-8; CDR3: ASSQSGWREKLF
J: TRBJ2-3; V: TRBV15; CDR3: ATSREGTSADTQY
J: TRBJ1-5; V: TRBV18; CDR3: ASSPRAPRTGGQPQH
J: TRBJ2-7; V: TRBV6-5; CDR3: ASNSAYEQY
J: TRBJ2-3; V: TRBV2; CDR3: ASGAGATDTQY
J: TRBJ2-7; V: TRBV19; CDR3: ASSIGGYEQY
J: TRBJ2-7; V: TRBV5-1; CDR3: ASSSSGGTYEQY
J: TRBJ1-5; V: TRBV28; CDR3: ASSFGVGRNNQPQH
J: TRBJ1-2; V: TRBV27; CDR3: ASSLSPGAGYT
J: TRBJ2-5; V: TRBV9; CDR3: ASSSGSRETQY
J: TRBJ2-3; V: TRBV30; CDR3: AWSAFTTNTDTQY
J: TRBJ2-7; V: TRBV7-3; CDR3: ASRGLAAISVSYEQY
J: TRBJ2-7; V: TRBV30; CDR3: AWSLAGDGYEQY
J: TRBJ2-1; V: TRBV10-3; CDR3: AISEEREQF
J: TRBJ2-1; V: TRBV27; CDR3: ATRLAGARNEQF
J: TRBJ2-7; V: TRBV9; CDR3: ASSVSGGSYEQY
J: TRBJ2-2; V: TRBV30; CDR3: AWSYLSGTMNTGELF
J: TRBJ2-7; V: TRBV4-2; CDR3: ASSQASDSYEQY
J: TRBJ1-4; V: TRBV15; CDR3: ATSRDNLNEKLF
J: TRBJ2-7; V: TRBV6-1; CDR3: ASSEAPGQFSSYEQY
J: TRBJ2-7; V: TRBV7-9; CDR3: ASSLVGHTYEQY
J: TRBJ2-3; V: TRBV5-1; CDR3: ASSLEGHPDTQY
J: TRBJ1-5; V: TRBV4-3; CDR3: ASSQDITLNQPQH
J: TRBJ2-1; V: TRBV6-1; CDR3: ASLVGLALDEQF